This TCR beta chain derives from a study of T cell responses to AZD1222 COVID-19 vaccine. General study points: Receipt of two AZD1222 doses was followed by a rise in Spike-specific TCR breadth and depth. Baseline seropositivity occurred in only a handful of AZD1222 recipients. All repertoire sampling was performed exclusively after the peak T cell response. Clonal diversity was possibly underestimated, and the donors were mostly white British, with more females.

On this clone itself: What it binds is not known.

Measured with immunoSEQ multiplex PCR; TCRdb has only the in-frame clones, and not every one. The repertoire includes about 120,000 clones, about 89% of them detected once, and about 29% sits in the top ten. Trimming took 3 bases from V and 11 from J, leaving 16 bases between them. The CDR3 covers 13 residues. Germline V lookup: CDR1 KGHSH, CDR2 LQKENI. The rearrangement links TRBV18 to TRBJ1-1; D ambiguous. Sequencing was performed on peripheral blood, taken on day 0 of AZD1222 vaccination. The source of this sequence is an adult in good health. The CDR3 region is CASSPQAGDLAFF. The CDR3 DNA follows: TGTGCCAGCTCACCTCAAGCTGGGGATTTGGCTTTCTTT. Combining the CDR3 with reference TRBV18 and TRBJ1-1 gives the whole variable domain NAGVMQNPRHLVRRRGQEARLRCSPMKGHSHVYWYRQLPEEGLKFMVYLQKENIIDESGMPKERFSAEFPKEGPSILRIQQVVRGDSAAYFCASSPQAGDLAFFGQGTRLTVV.